The clone carrying this TCR beta chain is a singleton in its sample. Its antigen is undetermined. The PCR had 60 Vbeta and 13 Jbeta primers. The repertoire was sequenced with immunoSEQ multiplex PCR; TCRdb's copy has only in-frame clones and lacks some. Of about 130,000 clones listed, approximately 83% are singletons. Per the germline V gene, CDR1 is SGHDN and CDR2 is FVKESK. Trimming removed 2 bases at V and 0 bases at J, with 2 bases between. The CDR3 has 12 amino acids. This record comes from a study of cytomegalovirus exposure and HLA in healthy donors. About the study: In terms of ancestry, the Caucasian-associated cluster contained 81% of the approximately 400 genotyped donors.

Study outcomes and limitations: The study listed roughly 160 cytomegalovirus-associated TCR beta chains.

This sequence was found in a middle-aged woman in good health and CMV-seropositive. The sample comprised PBMCs. The chain joins TRBV14 to TRBJ2-7; no reliable D call. The chain's CDR3 is CASSQRSYEQYF. CDR3 in DNA: TGTGCCAGCAGCCAACGCTCCTACGAGCAGTACTTC.